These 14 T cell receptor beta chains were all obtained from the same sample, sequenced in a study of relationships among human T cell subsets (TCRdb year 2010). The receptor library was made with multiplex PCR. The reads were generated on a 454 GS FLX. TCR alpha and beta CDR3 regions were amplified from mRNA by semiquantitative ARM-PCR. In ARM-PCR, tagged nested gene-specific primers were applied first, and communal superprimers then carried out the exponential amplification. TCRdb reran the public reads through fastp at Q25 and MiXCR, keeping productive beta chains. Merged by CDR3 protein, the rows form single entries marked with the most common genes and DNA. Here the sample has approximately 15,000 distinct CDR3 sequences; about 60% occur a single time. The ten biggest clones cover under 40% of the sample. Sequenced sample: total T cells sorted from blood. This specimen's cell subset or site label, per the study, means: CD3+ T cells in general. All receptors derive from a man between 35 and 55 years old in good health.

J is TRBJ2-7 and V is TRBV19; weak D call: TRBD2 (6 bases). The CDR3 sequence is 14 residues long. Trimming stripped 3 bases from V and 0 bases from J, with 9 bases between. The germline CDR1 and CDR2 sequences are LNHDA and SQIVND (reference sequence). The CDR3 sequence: CASSITGDSYEQYF. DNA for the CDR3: TGTGCCAGTAGTATTACGGGGGACTCCTACGAGCAGTACTTC.

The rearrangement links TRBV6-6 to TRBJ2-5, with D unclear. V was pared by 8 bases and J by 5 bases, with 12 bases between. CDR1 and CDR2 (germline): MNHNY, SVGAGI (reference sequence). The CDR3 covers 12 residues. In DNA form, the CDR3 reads TGTGCCAGCGGCCCAAGCTACGAGACCCAGTACTTC. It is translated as CASGPSYETQYF.

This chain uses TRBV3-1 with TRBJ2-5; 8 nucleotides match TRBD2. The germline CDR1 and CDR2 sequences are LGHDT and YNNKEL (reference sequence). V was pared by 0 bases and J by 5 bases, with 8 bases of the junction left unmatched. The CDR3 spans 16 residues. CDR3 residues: CASSQDMRLARETQYF. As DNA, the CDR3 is TGTGCCAGCAGCCAAGATATGAGACTAGCGCGCGAGACCCAGTACTTC.

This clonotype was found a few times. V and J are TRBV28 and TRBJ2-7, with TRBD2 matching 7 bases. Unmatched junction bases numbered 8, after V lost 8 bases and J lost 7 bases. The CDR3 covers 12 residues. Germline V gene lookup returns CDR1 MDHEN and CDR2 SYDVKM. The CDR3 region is CASRDYRGEQYF. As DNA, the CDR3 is TGTGCCAGCCGGGACTACCGGGGAGAGCAGTACTTC.

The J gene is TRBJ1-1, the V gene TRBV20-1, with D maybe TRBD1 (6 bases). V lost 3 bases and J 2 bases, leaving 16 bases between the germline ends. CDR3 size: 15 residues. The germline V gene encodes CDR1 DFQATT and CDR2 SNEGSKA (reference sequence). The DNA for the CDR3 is TGCAGTGCTAGGCGGACGGGACAACCAAACACTGAAGCTTTCTTT. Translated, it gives CSARRTGQPNTEAFF.

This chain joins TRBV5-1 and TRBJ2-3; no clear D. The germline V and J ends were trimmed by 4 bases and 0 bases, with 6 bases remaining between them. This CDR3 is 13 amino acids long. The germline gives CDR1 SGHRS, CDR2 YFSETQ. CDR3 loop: CASSPPSTDTQYF. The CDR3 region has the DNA TGCGCCAGCAGCCCCCCTAGCACAGATACGCAGTATTTT. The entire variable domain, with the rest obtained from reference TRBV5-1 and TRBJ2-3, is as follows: KAGVTQTPRYLIKTRGQQVTLSCSPISGHRSVSWYQQTPGQGLQFLFEYFSETQRNKGNFPGRFSGRQFSNSRSEMNVSTLELGDSALYLCASSPPSTDTQYFGPGTRLTVL.

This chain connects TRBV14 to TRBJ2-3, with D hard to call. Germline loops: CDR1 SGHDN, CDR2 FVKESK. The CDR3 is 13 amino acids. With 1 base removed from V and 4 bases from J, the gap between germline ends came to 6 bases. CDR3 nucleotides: TGTGCCAGCAGCCAAGTAAGCGCAGATACGCAGTATTTT. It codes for CASSQVSADTQYF.

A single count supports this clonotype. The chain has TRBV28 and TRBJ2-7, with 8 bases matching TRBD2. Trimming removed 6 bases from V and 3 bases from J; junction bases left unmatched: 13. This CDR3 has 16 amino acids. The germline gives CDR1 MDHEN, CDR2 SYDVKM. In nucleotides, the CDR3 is TGTGCCAGCAGGTCCCAGGTTGCGGGGGGCCTCTACGAGCAGTACTTC. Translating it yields CASRSQVAGGLYEQYF.

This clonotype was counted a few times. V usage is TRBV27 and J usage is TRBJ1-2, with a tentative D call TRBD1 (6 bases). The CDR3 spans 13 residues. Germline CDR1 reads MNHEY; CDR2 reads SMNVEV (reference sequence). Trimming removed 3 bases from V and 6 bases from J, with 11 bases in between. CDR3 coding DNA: TGTGCCAGCAGTTTGTTCAGGGGAGATGGCTACACCTTC. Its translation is CASSLFRGDGYTF.

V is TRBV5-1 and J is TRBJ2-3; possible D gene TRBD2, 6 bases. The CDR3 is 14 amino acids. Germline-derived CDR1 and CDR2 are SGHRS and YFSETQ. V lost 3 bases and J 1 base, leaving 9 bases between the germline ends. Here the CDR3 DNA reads TGCGCCAGCAGCTCGGGACTGGGCACAGATACGCAGTATTTT. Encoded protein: CASSSGLGTDTQYF. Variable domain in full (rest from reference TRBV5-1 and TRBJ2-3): KAGVTQTPRYLIKTRGQQVTLSCSPISGHRSVSWYQQTPGQGLQFLFEYFSETQRNKGNFPGRFSGRQFSNSRSEMNVSTLELGDSALYLCASSSGLGTDTQYFGPGTRLTVL.

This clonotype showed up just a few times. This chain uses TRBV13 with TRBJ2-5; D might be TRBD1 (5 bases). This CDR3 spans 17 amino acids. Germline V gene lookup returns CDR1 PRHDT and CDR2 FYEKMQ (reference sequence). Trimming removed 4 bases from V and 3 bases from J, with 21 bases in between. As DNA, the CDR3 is TGTGCCAGCAGCTCTTTCGGACACCCCGGTAGGAAAGAGACCCAGTACTTC. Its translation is CASSSFGHPGRKETQYF.

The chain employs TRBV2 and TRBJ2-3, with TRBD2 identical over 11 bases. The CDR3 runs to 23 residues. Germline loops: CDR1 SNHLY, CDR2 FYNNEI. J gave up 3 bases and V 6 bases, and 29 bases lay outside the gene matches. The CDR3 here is CASRPRWGAHLGLAEDGTDTQYF. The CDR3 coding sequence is TGTGCCAGCAGGCCTCGGTGGGGTGCTCACCTGGGACTAGCGGAGGATGGGACAGATACGCAGTATTTT. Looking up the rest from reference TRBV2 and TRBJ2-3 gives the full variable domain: EPEVTQTPSHQVTQMGQEVILRCVPISNHLYFYWYRQILGQKVEFLVSFYNNEISEKSEIFDDQFSVERPDGSNFTLKIRSTKLEDSAMYFCASRPRWGAHLGLAEDGTDTQYFGPGTRLTVL.

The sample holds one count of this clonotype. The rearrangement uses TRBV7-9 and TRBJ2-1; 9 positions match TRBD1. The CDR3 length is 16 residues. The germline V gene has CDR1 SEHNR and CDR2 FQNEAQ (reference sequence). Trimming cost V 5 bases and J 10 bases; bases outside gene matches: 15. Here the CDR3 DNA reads TGTGCCAGCAGCCGAAGGAGCGGGACAGGGCCCGGGGAGCAGTTCTTC. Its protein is CASSRRSGTGPGEQFF.

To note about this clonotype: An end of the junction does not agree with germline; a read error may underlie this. CDR3 amino acids: CASSFAGYGCTF. The CDR3 bases are TGTGCCAGCAGCTTCGCAGGGTATGGCTGCACCTTC. The chain uses TRBV11-2 and TRBJ1-2; D possibly corresponds to TRBD1 (5 bases). The CDR3 sequence is 12 residues long. Per the germline V gene, CDR1 is SGHAT and CDR2 is FQNNGV.